This T cell receptor beta chain derives from a study of early T cells in non-severe SARS-CoV-2 infection. V was shortened by 4 bases and J by 0 bases, with 13 bases between the two germline ends. From germline, CDR1 is SEHNR and CDR2 FQNEAQ (reference sequence). The CDR3 sequence is 16 residues long. TCRdb itself ran the 5' RACE reads through MiXCR, one entry per CDR3 protein. Found here are roughly 35,000 distinct CDR3 sequences, 5.5% to 8% of them singletons; the top ten hold approximately 4.1%. This chain connects TRBV7-9 to TRBJ2-1; the D gene could be TRBD1 or TRBD2 (5 bases each). This TCR was sampled from an adult who was a healthcare worker with PCR-confirmed SARS-CoV-2 infection or an uninfected control (not recorded which). Material for sequencing was whole blood. The CDR3 here is CASSSVWGSSYNEQFF. CDR3 in DNA: TGTGCCAGCAGCTCCGTTTGGGGGAGCTCCTACAATGAGCAGTTCTTC.